These 13 T cell receptor beta chains originate from one sample sequenced in a study of cytomegalovirus exposure and HLA in healthy donors. The assay was immunoSEQ multiplex PCR, and TCRdb's table has in-frame clones only and misses some. The data show fewer than 400,000 clones, roughly 87% seen once. The sample taken for sequencing was PBMCs. These receptors were collected from a man aged 25-40 years in good health and CMV-seronegative.

The table lists this clone with a count of one. For the CDR3, the DNA is TGTGCCAGCAGCTACGGACAGGCTAACTATGGCTACACCTTC. This encodes CASSYGQANYGYTF. V gene TRBV5-4 combines with J gene TRBJ1-2; 7 bases are a match to TRBD1. This CDR3 contains 14 residues. Germline CDR1 SGHNT, CDR2 YYREEE (reference sequence). V lost 3 bases to trimming and J lost 0 bases; unmatched junction nucleotides: 2. Full variable domain (missing parts from reference TRBV5-4 and TRBJ1-2): ETGVTQSPTHLIKTRGQQVTLRCSSQSGHNTVSWYQQALGQGPQFIFQYYREEENGRGNFPPRFSGLQFPNYSSELNVNALELDDSALYLCASSYGQANYGYTFGSGTRLTVV.

The chain employs TRBV6-5 and TRBJ2-2, with 9 bases aligning to TRBD1. There are 16 residues in the CDR3. The germline V gene has CDR1 MNHEY and CDR2 SVGAGI. Germline trimming cut 2 bases from V and 7 bases from J; bases unmatched to any gene: 8. For the CDR3, the DNA is TGTGCCAGCAGTTACCAGGACAGGGGCGAGGGCGGGGAGCTGTTTTTT. It yields the protein CASSYQDRGEGGELFF.

This chain connects TRBV18 to TRBJ2-2, with D possibly matching TRBD2 (5 bases). The CDR3 spans 16 residues. V was trimmed by 3 bases and J by 4 bases, leaving 15 bases between them. Germline assignment: CDR1 KGHSH and CDR2 LQKENI. The CDR3 reads CASSPGLIPGTGELFF. The DNA of the CDR3 is TGTGCCAGCTCACCCGGACTGATCCCGGGCACCGGGGAGCTGTTTTTT.

This clone was seen just once. This chain links TRBV19 with TRBJ2-7, with D possibly matching TRBD1 (6 bases). Germline values: CDR1 LNHDA, CDR2 SQIVND (reference sequence). The V end was cut by 6 bases, the J end by 4 bases, with 13 bases between. There are 13 residues in the CDR3. In nucleotides, the CDR3 is TGTGCCAGTAGGAAACAGGGCAATTACGAGCAGTACTTC. Encoded protein: CASRKQGNYEQYF. The whole variable domain, remainder taken from reference TRBV19 and TRBJ2-7, is DGGITQSPKYLFRKEGQNVTLSCEQNLNHDAMYWYRQDPGQGLRLIYYSQIVNDFQKGDIAEGYSVSREKKESFPLTVTSAQKNPTAFYLCASRKQGNYEQYFGPGTRLTVT.

V is TRBV30 and J is TRBJ2-5, with TRBD1 matching 10 bases. CDR3 size: 14 residues. The junction had 6 bases not matched to a gene; V was cut back by 5 bases and J by 3 bases. Germline lookup yields CDR1 GTSNPN and CDR2 SVGIG (reference sequence). CDR3: CAWGTGTGEETQYF. The CDR3 DNA follows: TGTGCCTGGGGGACCGGGACAGGGGAAGAGACCCAGTACTTC.

The V and J genes are TRBV6-5 and TRBJ2-6; no reliable D call. This CDR3 region has 11 residues. V lost 11 bases and J 6 bases, leaving 8 bases between the germline ends. CDR1 is MNHEY and CDR2 is SVGAGI in the germline V gene. Written as DNA, the CDR3 is TGTGCCGGTTCAGAGGCCAACGTCCTGACTTTC. This sequence encodes CAGSEANVLTF.

V gene TRBV5-6 combines with J gene TRBJ1-1; D is unresolved. Between the trimmed V and J ends, which lost 3 bases and 0 bases, there was a span of 6 bases. The CDR3 loop spans 13 amino acids. CDR1 is SGHDT, CDR2 YYEEEE, per germline. The CDR3 here is CASSSTMNTEAFF. CDR3 bases: TGTGCCAGCAGCTCGACAATGAACACTGAAGCTTTCTTT.

CDR3 sequence reads: CASSEGAEIEKLFF. CDR3 bases: TGTGCCAGCAGCGAGGGGGCCGAGATTGAAAAACTGTTTTTT. This chain connects TRBV9 to TRBJ1-4, with 7 bases aligning to TRBD1. Per the germline V gene, CDR1 is SGDLS and CDR2 is YYNGEE. The CDR3 has 14 residues. V lost 3 bases and J lost 7; bases outside the gene matches: 6. The full variable domain, with the rest looked up from reference TRBV9 and TRBJ1-4, is DSGVTQTPKHLITATGQRVTLRCSPRSGDLSVYWYQQSLDQGLQFLIQYYNGEERAKGNILERFSAQQFPDLHSELNLSSLELGDSALYFCASSEGAEIEKLFFGSGTQLSVL.

This clone was recorded a few times. The chain employs TRBV6-6 and TRBJ2-7; tentatively, D is TRBD1 (5 bases). Trimming left V 0 bases short and J 3 bases short, with 12 bases between. CDR1 is MNHNY, CDR2 SVGAGI, per germline (reference sequence). The CDR3 contains 15 residues. CDR3 sequence reads: CASSYSGGADYEQYF. The CDR3 region has the DNA TGTGCCAGCAGTTACTCAGGTGGGGCCGACTACGAGCAGTACTTC.

J is TRBJ1-2 and V is TRBV2; D remains unclear. Trimming cost V 9 bases and J 4 bases, with 15 bases left between them. This CDR3 is built from 13 residues. Germline V gene data show CDR1 as SNHLY and CDR2 as FYNNEI. The chain's CDR3 is CASLRAMGYGYTF. In nucleotides, the CDR3 is TGTGCCAGTCTGAGGGCCATGGGCTATGGCTACACCTTC.

The rearrangement links TRBV11-2 to TRBJ1-5, with TRBD1 matching 8 bases. V was clipped by 2 bases and J by 4 bases; unmatched bases: 4. This CDR3 has 15 amino acids. Germline assignment: CDR1 SGHAT and CDR2 FQNNGV. CDR3 nucleotide sequence: TGTGCCAGCAGCTTACAGGGGGCTAAAAATCAGCCCCAGCATTTT. It is translated as CASSLQGAKNQPQHF.

The chain joins TRBV27 to TRBJ2-7, with a weak D call TRBD2 (6 bases). Germline CDR1 and CDR2: MNHEY and SMNVEV (reference sequence). CDR3 length: 14 amino acids. Trimming took 0 bases from V and 4 from J, leaving 10 bases between them. This CDR3 is CASSLSGGLYEQYF. The CDR3 coding sequence is TGTGCCAGCAGTTTATCCGGGGGTTTGTACGAGCAGTACTTC.

The chain has TRBV18 and TRBJ2-1, with 9 bases fitting TRBD1. CDR1 is KGHSH, CDR2 LQKENI, per germline. CDR3 length equals 14 residues. Trimming cost V 2 bases and J 7 bases; bases outside gene matches: 3. The CDR3 spells CASSPRTGDNEQFF. DNA for the CDR3: TGTGCCAGCTCACCAAGGACAGGGGATAATGAGCAGTTCTTC. The full variable domain, rest sourced from reference TRBV18 and TRBJ2-1, is NAGVMQNPRHLVRRRGQEARLRCSPMKGHSHVYWYRQLPEEGLKFMVYLQKENIIDESGMPKERFSAEFPKEGPSILRIQQVVRGDSAAYFCASSPRTGDNEQFFGPGTRLTVL.